The rows below give T cell receptor beta chains drawn from one sample of a study of CD8 T cells in ankylosing spondylitis. One entry per CDR3 protein results from TCRdb running MiXCR on the 5' RACE reads. The sample records 700,000 or so distinct CDR3 sequences, roughly 19% being singletons. Sequenced input: blood, either unsorted or a sorted T cell fraction (not recorded which). The receptors were gathered from a male donor with ankylosing spondylitis. The conserved cysteine and the conserved F or W are not part of the CDR3 here.

ASSFGMPGANVLT,TRBJ2-6,TRBV27
ASSQDLTNLAGYYNEQF,TRBJ2-1,TRBV4-3
SAQTGARETQY,TRBJ2-5,TRBV20-1
AINGRGGGYEQY,TRBJ2-7,TRBV10-3
ASSKTGLGSNQPQH,TRBJ1-5,TRBV6-1
ASSLLPGGTDTQY,TRBJ2-3,TRBV7-3
ASSLGLAFAEQY,TRBJ2-7,TRBV5-1
ASSGPLQGYGYT,TRBJ1-2,TRBV6-1
ASSIDRNVTGNTEAF,TRBJ1-1,TRBV19
ASSQVGTPSYEQY,TRBJ2-7,TRBV4-3
ASSPPGQQYEQY,TRBJ2-7,TRBV18
ASSWDERGNTIY,TRBJ1-3,TRBV28
AWDRVHYNEQF,TRBJ2-1,TRBV30
ASSFGPGMANQETQY,TRBJ2-5,TRBV6-5
ASSQSGEEF,TRBJ2-1,TRBV16
ASTGTGALEQF,TRBJ2-1,TRBV27
ASSFQTGAGNQPQH,TRBJ1-5,TRBV28
ASSPAPGTWGYT,TRBJ1-2,TRBV5-1
ASSLESRAFGWGSDTEAF,TRBJ1-1,TRBV5-4
ATSHPSLLGAGTGELF,TRBJ2-2,TRBV15
ASSQDRVDPSTDTQY,TRBJ2-3,TRBV4-3
ASSFLEGGLDEQY,TRBJ2-7,TRBV12-3/TRBV12-4
ASRRSGGETQY,TRBJ2-5,TRBV5-5
AISEGARDEQY,TRBJ2-7,TRBV10-3
ASSPQVESAPYEQY,TRBJ2-7,TRBV7-9
ASSPPPGPNTEAF,TRBJ1-1,TRBV18
VTTADYSYNEQF,TRBJ2-1,TRBV27
ASSLRDRGALGYT,TRBJ1-2,TRBV11-3
ASSQGSHYEQY,TRBJ2-7,TRBV4-1
ATSRELTGGNSPLH,TRBJ1-6,TRBV15
ASSLLGQVNEQF,TRBJ2-1,TRBV27
ASSLLQGQNYEQY,TRBJ2-7,TRBV12-3/TRBV12-4
ASSRGSGELF,TRBJ2-2,TRBV7-9
ASSLVGTDSYEQY,TRBJ2-7,TRBV5-1
ASSSLVSGISYEQY,TRBJ2-7,TRBV27